This T cell receptor (beta chain) was recorded in a study of blood T cell repertoires in COVID-19. Whole-study context: COVID-19 samples from acute and convalescent phases originated in the United States, Italy and Spain.

V was clipped by 4 bases and J by 3 bases; unmatched bases: 4. In germline, CDR1 is MGHRA, CDR2 YSYEKL. CDR3 length equals 15 residues. The table came from immunoSEQ multiplex PCR; TCRdb's copy has only in-frame clones and leaves some out. The sample yields approximately 150,000 clones, approximately 88% seen once. V is TRBV4-1 and J is TRBJ2-2, with 8 bases matching TRBD2. Sequences were obtained from PBMCs or T cells enriched from blood (not recorded which). This TCR was recovered from a man in his sixties or seventies who had been exposed to COVID-19. The CDR3 protein is CASSLSGGHTGELFF. CDR3 nucleotide sequence: TGCGCCAGCAGCCTCAGCGGGGGTCACACCGGGGAGCTGTTTTTT.